This note documents a single T cell receptor (beta chain) sequence. The clone's antigen remains unknown. No per-base quality is available; no much larger clone lies one base away. Sample time point, as interpreted from the label and publication: baseline before first vaccination. Samples from vaccinated people were obtained from the UK trials COV001 and COV002, which included a single-blind randomized controlled phase 2/3 trial of AZD1222 (ChAdOx1 nCoV-19) in healthy adults. Trial participant PBMC samples were collected at day 0 and day 28 after the second dose for TCRbeta chain sequencing. This specimen comes from a study of T cell responses to AZD1222 COVID-19 vaccine (dated by TCRdb to 2020 to 2023). The study in broad terms: AZD1222 recipients whose second dose came at about 4 weeks and those whose second dose came at about 12 weeks were combined into one group, since spike-specific TCR depth and breadth did not differ between the two schedules. A total of 230 to 250 trial participants underwent TCR sequencing, of whom nearly 210 had received two doses of AZD1222 and roughly 26 had received two doses of the MenACWY control vaccine. Trial participants were enrolled by age into 18-55, 56-69 and 70-plus year subgroups, with 148, 28 and 57 TCR-sequenced participants respectively.

General study outcomes and caveats: Reportedly, close to half of the unique spike-specific TCRs recognized epitopes lying outside the regions that are mutated in the B.1.351 and B.1.1.7 variants. Participants were mostly white British and included more females than males, and it was suggested by the authors that clonal diversity may have been underestimated. Vaccine-associated CD4 TCRs spanned the whole spike protein, with dominant responses in regions 160-218 and 743-854. Only five to seven AZD1222 recipients were SARS-CoV-2 seropositive at baseline, limiting conclusions about previously exposed vaccinees. No day 14 peak-response samples were available, so repertoires were characterized only after the peak T cell response. The 56-69-year group was small, and its depth increase did not reach significance, likely because of low power. A significant rise in spike-specific TCR breadth and depth was observed after two AZD1222 doses relative to day 0 and relative to MenACWY recipients.

At the junction V is shortened by 5 bases and J by 4 bases, with 15 bases in between. The germline V gene (reference sequence) provides CDR1 SEHNR and CDR2 FQNEAQ. CDR3 length: 14 amino acids, cysteine to phenylalanine. CDR3 DNA only is kept here, 42 bases in frame from base 1. The CDR3 regions of human TCRbeta chains were analyzed by immunosequencing. The source study handled its data this way. TCRs in the repertoires were compared against a reference library of SARS-CoV-2-specific TCRs that had been generated with the MIRA antigen-specificity platform. Breadth was defined as the fraction of unique TCRs that were SARS-CoV-2-associated. Depth was defined as the fraction of total T cells that were SARS-CoV-2-associated. Using the MIRA data, every spike-specific TCR was mapped to the spike region that the TCR reacted to and assigned to either a CD4 or a CD8 class. Log10-transformed breadth and depth values were compared by one-way ANOVA with Sidak's multiple comparisons tests. Entries here come from immuneACCESS through TCRdb and include only in-frame sequences with V and J called. Some clones fail to appear in such tables; in the studies checked, an unresolved V gene covers under half of the shortfall, and the cause of the remainder is unknown. D and trimming were read from the DNA, whereas the V and J calls and clone size are those reported in that table. The sample profile shows 120,000 or so clones; around 91% of them were found once. Of the sample, approximately 3.1% falls within the top ten clones.

The sequence derives from an adult in good health. The chain joins TRBV7-9 to TRBJ2-7; the D gene identity is not certain. The input for sequencing was peripheral blood, taken on day 0 of AZD1222 vaccination. The DNA is as follows: TGTGCCAGCAGCCCTCTTGGGCAGACTTACGAGCAGTACTTC. The resulting protein is CASSPLGQTYEQYF.